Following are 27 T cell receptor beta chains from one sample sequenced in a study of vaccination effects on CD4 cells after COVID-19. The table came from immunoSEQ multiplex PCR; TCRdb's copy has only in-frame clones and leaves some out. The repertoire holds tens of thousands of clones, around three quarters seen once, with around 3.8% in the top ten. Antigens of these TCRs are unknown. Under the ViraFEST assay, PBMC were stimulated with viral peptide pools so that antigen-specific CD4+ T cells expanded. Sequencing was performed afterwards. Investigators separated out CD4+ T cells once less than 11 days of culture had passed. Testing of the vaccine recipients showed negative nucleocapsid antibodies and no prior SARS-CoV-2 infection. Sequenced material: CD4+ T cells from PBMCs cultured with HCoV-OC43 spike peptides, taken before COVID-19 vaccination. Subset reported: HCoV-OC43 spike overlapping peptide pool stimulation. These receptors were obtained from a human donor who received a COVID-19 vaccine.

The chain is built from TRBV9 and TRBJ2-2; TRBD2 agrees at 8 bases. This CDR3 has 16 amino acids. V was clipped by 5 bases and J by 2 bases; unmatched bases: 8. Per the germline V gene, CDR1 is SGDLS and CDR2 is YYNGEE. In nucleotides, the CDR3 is TGTGCCAGCAGTCGTCAGGCGGGGGGCAACACCGGGGAGCTGTTTTTT. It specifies CASSRQAGGNTGELFF.

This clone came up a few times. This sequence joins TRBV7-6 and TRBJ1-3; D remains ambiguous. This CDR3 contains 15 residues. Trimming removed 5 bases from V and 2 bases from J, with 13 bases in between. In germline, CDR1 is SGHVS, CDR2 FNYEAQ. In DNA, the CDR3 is TGTGCCAGCAGCCCTGTATCCCACCCTGGAAACACCATATATTTT. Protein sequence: CASSPVSHPGNTIYF.

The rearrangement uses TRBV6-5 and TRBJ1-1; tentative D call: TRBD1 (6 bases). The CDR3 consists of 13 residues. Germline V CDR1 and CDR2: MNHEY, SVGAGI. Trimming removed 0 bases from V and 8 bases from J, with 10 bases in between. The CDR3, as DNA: TGTGCCAGCAGTTACTCTAACAGGGCCGAAGCTTTCTTT. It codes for CASSYSNRAEAFF.

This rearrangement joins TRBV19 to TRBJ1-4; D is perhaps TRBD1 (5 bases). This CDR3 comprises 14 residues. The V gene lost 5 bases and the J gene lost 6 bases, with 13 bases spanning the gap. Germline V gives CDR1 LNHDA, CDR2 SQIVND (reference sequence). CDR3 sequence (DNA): TGTGCCAGTAGTTACCCGGGACGGGATGAAAAACTGTTTTTT. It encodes CASSYPGRDEKLFF.

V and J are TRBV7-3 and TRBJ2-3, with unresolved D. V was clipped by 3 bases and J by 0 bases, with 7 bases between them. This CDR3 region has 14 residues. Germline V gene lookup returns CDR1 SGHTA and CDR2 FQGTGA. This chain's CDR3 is CASSFLSSTDTQYF. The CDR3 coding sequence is TGTGCCAGCAGCTTCTTATCTAGCACAGATACGCAGTATTTT.

This CDR3 is CASSPSSHQVGIAGGRETQYF. The CDR3 bases are TGTGCCAGCAGCCCGAGCTCCCACCAGGTGGGAATAGCGGGGGGCCGGGAGACCCAGTACTTC. This chain uses TRBV9 with TRBJ2-5, with TRBD2 identical over 10 bases. CDR1 SGDLS and CDR2 YYNGEE come from the germline V gene. V lost 4 bases, J lost 5 bases, and 26 bases stayed unmatched. The CDR3 sequence is 21 residues long.

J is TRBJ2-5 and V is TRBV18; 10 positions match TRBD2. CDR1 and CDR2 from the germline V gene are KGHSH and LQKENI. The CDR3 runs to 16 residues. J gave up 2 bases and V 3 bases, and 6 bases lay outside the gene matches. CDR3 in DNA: TGTGCCAGCTCACCTCTGACTAGCGGGCTTCAAGAGACCCAGTACTTC. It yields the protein CASSPLTSGLQETQYF.

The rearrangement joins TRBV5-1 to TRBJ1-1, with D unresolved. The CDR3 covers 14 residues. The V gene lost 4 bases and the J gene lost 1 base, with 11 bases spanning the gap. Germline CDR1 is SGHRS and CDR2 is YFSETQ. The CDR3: CASSLNPPNTEAFF. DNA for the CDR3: TGCGCCAGCAGCCTCAACCCCCCGAACACTGAAGCTTTCTTT.

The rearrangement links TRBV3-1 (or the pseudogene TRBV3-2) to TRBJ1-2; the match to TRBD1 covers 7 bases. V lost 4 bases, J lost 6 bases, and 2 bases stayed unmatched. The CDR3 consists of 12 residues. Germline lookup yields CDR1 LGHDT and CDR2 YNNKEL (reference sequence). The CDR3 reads CASSRGTDGYTF. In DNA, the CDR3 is TGTGCCAGCAGCCGTGGGACAGATGGCTACACCTTC.

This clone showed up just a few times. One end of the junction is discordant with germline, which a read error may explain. The CDR3 DNA reads as TGTGCCAGCAGTTACGGACAGGCTGGGGCCTTC. It codes for CASSYGQAGAF. This chain uses TRBV6-6 with TRBJ1-2; 7 bases are shared with TRBD1. CDR3 length equals 11 residues. Germline V gene lookup returns CDR1 MNHNY and CDR2 SVGAGI (reference sequence).

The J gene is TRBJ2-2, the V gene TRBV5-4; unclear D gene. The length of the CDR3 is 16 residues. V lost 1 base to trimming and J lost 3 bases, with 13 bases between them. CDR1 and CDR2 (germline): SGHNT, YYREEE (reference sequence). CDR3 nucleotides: TGTGCCAGCAGCTTGAATGCGATCGGAGACACCGGGGAGCTGTTTTTT. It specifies CASSLNAIGDTGELFF.

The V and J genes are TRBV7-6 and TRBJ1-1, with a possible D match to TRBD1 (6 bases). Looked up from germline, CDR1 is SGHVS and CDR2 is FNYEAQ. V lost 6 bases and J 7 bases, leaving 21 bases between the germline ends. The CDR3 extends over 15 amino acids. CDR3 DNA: TGTGCCAGCAGTTTTCTCTCAGGGGAACGCGGTGAAGCTTTCTTT. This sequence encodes CASSFLSGERGEAFF.

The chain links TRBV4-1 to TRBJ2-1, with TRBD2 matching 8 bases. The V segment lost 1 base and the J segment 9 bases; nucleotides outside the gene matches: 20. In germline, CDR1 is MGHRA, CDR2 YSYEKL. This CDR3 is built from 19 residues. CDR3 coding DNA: TGCGCCAGCAGCCAAGGTAGGAACGCGGGGGGCCCGATTCGATTTGAGCAGTTCTTC. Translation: CASSQGRNAGGPIRFEQFF.

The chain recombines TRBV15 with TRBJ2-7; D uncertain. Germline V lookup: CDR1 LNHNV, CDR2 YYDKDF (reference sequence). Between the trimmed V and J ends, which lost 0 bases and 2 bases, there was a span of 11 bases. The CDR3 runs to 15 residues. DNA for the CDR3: TGTGCCACCAGCAGAGATATAGCAGCAGCCTACGAGCAGTACGTC. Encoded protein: CATSRDIAAAYEQYV.

This chain's CDR3 is CASSPPRTDTEAFF. The CDR3 nucleotides read TGTGCCAGCTCACCACCGCGAACAGACACTGAAGCTTTCTTT. The chain joins TRBV18 to TRBJ1-1, with unresolved D. Trimming took 0 bases from V and 3 from J, leaving 8 bases between them. The germline gives CDR1 KGHSH, CDR2 LQKENI. The length of the CDR3 is 14 residues.

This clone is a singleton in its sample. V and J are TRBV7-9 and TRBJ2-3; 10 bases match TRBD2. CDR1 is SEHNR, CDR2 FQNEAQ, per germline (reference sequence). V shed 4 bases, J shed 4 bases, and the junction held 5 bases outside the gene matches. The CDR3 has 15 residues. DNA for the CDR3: TGTGCCAGCAGCTCCAAGCGGGGGGGCCCAGATACGCAGTATTTT. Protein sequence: CASSSKRGGPDTQYF.

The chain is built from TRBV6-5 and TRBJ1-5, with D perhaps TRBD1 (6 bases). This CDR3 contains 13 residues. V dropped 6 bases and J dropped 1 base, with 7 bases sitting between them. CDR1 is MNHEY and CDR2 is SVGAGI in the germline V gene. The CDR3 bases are TGTGCCAGCAGGAGGGGGAGCAATCAGCCCCAGCATTTT. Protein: CASRRGSNQPQHF.

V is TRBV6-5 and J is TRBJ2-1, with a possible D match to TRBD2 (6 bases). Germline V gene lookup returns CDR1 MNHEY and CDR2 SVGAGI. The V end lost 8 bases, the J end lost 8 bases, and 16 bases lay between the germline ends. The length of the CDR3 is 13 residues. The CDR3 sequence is CASGLARGDEQFF. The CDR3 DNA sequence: TGTGCCAGCGGCCTAGCGAGAGGCGATGAGCAGTTCTTC.

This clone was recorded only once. The CDR3: CASSREGAANEKLFF. For the CDR3, the DNA is TGTGCCAGCAGTAGAGAGGGGGCGGCTAATGAAAAACTGTTTTTT. The V and J genes are TRBV27 and TRBJ1-4, with 7 bases identical to TRBD1. The CDR3 runs 15 residues. CDR1 MNHEY and CDR2 SMNVEV come from the germline V gene (reference sequence). J was trimmed by 3 bases and V by 5 bases; bases with no gene match: 6.

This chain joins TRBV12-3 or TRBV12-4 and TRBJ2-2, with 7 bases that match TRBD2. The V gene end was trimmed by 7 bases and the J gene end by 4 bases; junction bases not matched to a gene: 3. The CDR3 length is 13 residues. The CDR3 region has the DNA TGTGCCAGCACTTGGACTAGCACCGGGGAGCTGTTTTTT. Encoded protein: CASTWTSTGELFF.

The CDR3 region is CASSSSGGQTEAFF. CDR3 DNA: TGCGCCAGCAGTAGTTCCGGGGGGCAGACTGAAGCTTTCTTT. This chain connects TRBV5-1 to TRBJ1-1; tentatively, D is TRBD1 (6 bases). Germline loops: CDR1 SGHRS, CDR2 YFSETQ. V was cut by 5 bases and J by 5 bases, with 16 bases left in between. The CDR3 is 14 amino acids.

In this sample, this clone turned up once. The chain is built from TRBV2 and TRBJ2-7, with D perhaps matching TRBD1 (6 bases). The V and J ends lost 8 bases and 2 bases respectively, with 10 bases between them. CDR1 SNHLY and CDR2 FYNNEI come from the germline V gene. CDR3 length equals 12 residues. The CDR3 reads CASRTATYEQYV. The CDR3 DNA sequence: TGTGCCAGCCGGACAGCTACCTACGAGCAGTACGTC.

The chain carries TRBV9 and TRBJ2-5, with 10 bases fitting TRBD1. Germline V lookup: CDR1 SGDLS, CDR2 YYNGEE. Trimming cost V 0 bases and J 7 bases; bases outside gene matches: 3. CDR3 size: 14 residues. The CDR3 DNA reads TGTGCCAGCAGCGTAGCTAGGACAGGGGGGACCCAGTACTTC. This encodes CASSVARTGGTQYF.

The CDR3 bases are TGTGCCAGCAGGAAAGAAGTTATAAGCAATCAGCCCCAGCATTTT. Encoded protein: CASRKEVISNQPQHF. The gene calls are TRBV6-5 and TRBJ1-5, with D unclear. The CDR3 runs to 15 residues. The ends were cut back, 6 bases at V and 1 base at J, with 13 bases in the middle. Per the germline V gene, CDR1 is MNHEY and CDR2 is SVGAGI.

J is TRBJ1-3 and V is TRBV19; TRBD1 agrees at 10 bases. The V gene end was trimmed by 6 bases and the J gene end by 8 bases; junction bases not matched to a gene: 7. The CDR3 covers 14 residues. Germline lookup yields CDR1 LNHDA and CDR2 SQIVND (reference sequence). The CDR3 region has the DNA TGTGCCAGTAGACCCGACAGGGGGCACGACACCATATATTTT. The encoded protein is CASRPDRGHDTIYF.

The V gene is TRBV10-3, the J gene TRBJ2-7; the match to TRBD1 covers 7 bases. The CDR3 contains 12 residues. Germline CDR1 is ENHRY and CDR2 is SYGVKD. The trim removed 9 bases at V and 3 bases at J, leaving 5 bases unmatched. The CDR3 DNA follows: TGTGCCATTGGACAGGTGTTCTACGAGCAGTACGTC. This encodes CAIGQVFYEQYV.

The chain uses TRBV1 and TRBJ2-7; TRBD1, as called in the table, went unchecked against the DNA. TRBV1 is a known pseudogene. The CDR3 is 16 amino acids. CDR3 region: CTSSQDRSRRRYEQYV. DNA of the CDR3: TGCACCAGCAGCCAAGATCGATCCAGGCGACGCTACGAGCAGTACGTC.